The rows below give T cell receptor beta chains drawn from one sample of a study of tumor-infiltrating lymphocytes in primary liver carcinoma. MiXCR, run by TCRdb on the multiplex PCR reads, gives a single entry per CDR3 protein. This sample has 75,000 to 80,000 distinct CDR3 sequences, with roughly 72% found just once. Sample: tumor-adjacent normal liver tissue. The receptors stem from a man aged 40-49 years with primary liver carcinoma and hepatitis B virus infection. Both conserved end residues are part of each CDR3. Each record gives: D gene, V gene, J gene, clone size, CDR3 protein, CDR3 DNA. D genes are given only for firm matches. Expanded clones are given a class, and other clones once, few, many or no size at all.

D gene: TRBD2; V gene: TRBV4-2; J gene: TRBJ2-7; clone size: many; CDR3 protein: CASSQEITSGNYEQYF; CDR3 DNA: TGTGCCAGCAGCCAAGAAATAACTAGCGGGAACTACGAGCAGTACTTC
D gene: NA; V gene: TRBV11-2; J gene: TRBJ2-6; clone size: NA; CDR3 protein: CASSLGARTTGDSRANALTF; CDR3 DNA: TGTGCCAGCAGCTTAGGGGCCCGCACAACAGGGGACTCTAGGGCCAACGCCCTGACTTTC
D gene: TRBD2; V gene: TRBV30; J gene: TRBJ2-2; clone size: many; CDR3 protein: CAWKGGGNTGELFF; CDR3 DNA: TGTGCCTGGAAAGGCGGGGGGAACACCGGGGAGCTGTTTTTT
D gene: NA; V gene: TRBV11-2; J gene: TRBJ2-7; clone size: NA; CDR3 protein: CASIPPLTENYEQYF; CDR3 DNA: TGTGCCAGCATTCCCCCATTGACAGAGAATTACGAGCAGTACTTC
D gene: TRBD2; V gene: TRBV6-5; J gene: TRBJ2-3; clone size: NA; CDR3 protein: CASNQGLAGTDTLYF; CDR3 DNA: TGTGCCAGCAACCAAGGACTAGCGGGAACAGATACGCTGTATTTT
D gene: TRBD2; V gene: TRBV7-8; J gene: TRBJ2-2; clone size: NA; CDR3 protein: CVSGNNTGDLFF; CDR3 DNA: TGTGTCAGCGGGAACAACACCGGGGATCTGTTTTTT
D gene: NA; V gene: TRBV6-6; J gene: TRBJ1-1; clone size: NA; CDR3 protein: CASNYADTEAFF; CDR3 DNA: TGTGCCAGCAATTACGCGGATACTGAAGCTTTCTTT
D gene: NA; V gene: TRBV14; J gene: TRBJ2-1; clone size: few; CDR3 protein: CASGGGSYNEQFF; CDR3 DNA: TGTGCCAGCGGCGGAGGGAGCTACAATGAGCAGTTCTTC
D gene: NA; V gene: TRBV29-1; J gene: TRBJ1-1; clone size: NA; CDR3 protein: CSVAWGTEAFF; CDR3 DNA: NA
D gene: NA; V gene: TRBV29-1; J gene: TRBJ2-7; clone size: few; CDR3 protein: CSIMTSGTGTPCEQYF; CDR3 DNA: TGCAGCATCATGACATCTGGGACCGGCACTCCCTGCGAGCAGTACTTC
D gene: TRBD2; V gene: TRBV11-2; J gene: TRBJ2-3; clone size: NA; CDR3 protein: CASSFDAGGFDTQYF; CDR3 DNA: TGTGCCAGCAGCTTCGATGCGGGAGGGTTTGATACGCAGTATTTT
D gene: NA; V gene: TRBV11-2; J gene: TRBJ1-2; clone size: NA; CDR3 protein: CASSSRELYGYTF; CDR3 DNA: TGTGCCAGCAGCTCCCGGGAGCTCTATGGCTACACCTTC
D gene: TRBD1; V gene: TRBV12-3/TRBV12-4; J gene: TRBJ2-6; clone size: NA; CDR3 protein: CAISFGQGAPGSNVLTF; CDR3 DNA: TGTGCCATCAGTTTTGGACAGGGGGCGCCTGGGTCCAACGTCCTGACTTTC
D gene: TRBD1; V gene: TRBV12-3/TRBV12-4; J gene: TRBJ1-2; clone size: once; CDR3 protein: CASKDGTGGGYTF; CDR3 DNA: TGTGCCAGCAAGGACGGGACAGGAGGAGGCTACACCTTT
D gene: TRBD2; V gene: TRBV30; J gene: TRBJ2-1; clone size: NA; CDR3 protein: CAWIPGLAGGEQFF; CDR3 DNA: TGTGCTTGGATCCCAGGACTAGCAGGAGGTGAGCAGTTCTTC
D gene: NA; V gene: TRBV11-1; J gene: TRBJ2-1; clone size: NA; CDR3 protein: CTSREGTILSNGQFF; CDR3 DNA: TGTACGAGCAGGGAGGGGACAATCCTCTCCAATGGGCAGTTCTTC
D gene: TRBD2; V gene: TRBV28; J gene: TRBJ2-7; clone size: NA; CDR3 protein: CASSPLAGDCEQYF; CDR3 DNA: TGTGCCAGTAGTCCTCTAGCGGGAGACTGCGAGCAGTACTTC
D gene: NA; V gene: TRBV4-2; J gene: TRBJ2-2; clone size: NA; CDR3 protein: CASSTGGYTGELFFF; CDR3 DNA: NA
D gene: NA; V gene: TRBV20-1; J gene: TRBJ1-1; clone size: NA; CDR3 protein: CKPGDTEAFF; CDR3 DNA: TGCAAGCCGGGGGACACTGAAGCTTTCTTT
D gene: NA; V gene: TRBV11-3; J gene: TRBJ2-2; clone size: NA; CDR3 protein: CASSLSPRGDAVLFF; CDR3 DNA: TGTGCCAGCAGCTTGTCCCCCAGGGGCGATGCTGTGCTGTTTTTT
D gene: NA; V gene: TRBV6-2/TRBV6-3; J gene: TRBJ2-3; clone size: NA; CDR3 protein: CASSFLRLSGAGADTQYF; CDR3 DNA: TGTGCCAGCAGCTTCCTCCGACTATCGGGAGCTGGGGCAGATACACAGTATTTT
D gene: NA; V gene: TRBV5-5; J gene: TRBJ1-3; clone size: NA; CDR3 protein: CASSLTLLVGNTIYF; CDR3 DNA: TGTGCCAGCAGCCTGACCCTATTAGTCGGAAACACCATATATTTT
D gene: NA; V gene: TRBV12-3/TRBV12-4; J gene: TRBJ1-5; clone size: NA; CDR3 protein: CASSPGASNQPQHF; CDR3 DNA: TGTGCCAGCAGTCCCGGGGCCTCCAATCAGCCCCAGCATTTT
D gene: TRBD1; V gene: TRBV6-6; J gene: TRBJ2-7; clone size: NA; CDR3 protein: CASSYSGQTFYVKYF; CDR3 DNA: TGTGCCAGCAGTTACTCGGGACAGACGTTCTACGTGAAGTACTTC
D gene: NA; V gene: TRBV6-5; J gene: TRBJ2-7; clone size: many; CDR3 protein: CASSSGREQYF; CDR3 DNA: TGTGCCAGCAGTTCGGGTCGCGAGCAGTACTTC
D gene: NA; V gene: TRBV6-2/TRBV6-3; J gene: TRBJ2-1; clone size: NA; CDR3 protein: CAGIAAGRGQREQFF; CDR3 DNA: TGTGCCGGTATCGCGGCGGGCCGGGGGCAGCGGGAGCAGTTCTTC
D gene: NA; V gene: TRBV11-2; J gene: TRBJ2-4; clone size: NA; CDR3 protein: CASSPTGAPTVTKNTQYF; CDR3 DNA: TGTGCCAGCAGCCCAACTGGGGCTCCCACGGTGACCAAAAACACTCAGTACTTC
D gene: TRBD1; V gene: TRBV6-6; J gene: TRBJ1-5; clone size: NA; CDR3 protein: CASKRGTVDSNQPQHF; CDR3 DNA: TGTGCCAGTAAGCGGGGGACAGTCGATAGCAATCAGCCCCAGCATTTC
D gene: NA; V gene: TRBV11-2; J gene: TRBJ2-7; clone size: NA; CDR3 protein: CASSLEMAPRPYERYF; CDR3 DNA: TGTGCCAGCAGCTTAGAGATGGCACCGAGACCCTACGAGCGGTACTTC
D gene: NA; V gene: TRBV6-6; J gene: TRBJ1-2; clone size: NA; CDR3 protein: CGSRPTGGREGYTF; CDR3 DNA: TGTGGCAGCCGACCTACGGGGGGCAGGGAAGGCTACACCTTC
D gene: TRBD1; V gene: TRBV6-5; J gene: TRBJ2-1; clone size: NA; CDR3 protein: CASSHLGQEVYNEQFF; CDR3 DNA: TGTGCCAGCAGTCACCTTGGACAGGAGGTTTACAATGAGCAGTTCTTC
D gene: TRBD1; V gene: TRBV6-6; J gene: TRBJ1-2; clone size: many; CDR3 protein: CASTHRTGVGYTF; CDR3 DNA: TGTGCCAGCACCCACCGGACAGGGGTGGGCTACACCTTC
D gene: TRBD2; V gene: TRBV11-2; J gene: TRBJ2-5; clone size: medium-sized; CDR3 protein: CASSSGLEETQYF; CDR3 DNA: TGTGCCAGCAGCTCGGGACTAGAGGAGACCCAGTACTTC
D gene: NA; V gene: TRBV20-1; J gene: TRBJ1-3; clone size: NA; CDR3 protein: CSARERDRPYSGNTIYF; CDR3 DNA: TGCAGTGCTAGAGAACGAGACAGGCCTTACTCTGGAAACACCATATATTTT
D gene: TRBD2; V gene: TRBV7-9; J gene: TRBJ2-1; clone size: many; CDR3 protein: CASSLVLAGVASYNEQFF; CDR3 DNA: TGTGCCAGCAGCTTAGTACTAGCGGGCGTTGCCTCCTACAATGAGCAGTTCTTC
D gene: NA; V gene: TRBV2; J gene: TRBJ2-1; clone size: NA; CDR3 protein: CDTRRVLGDEQFF; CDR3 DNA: TGTGACACCCGCCGGGTCCTCGGGGATGAGCAGTTCTTC
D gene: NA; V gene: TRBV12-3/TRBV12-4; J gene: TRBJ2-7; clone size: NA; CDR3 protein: CAGSFNIYYEQYF; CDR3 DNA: TGTGCCGGCAGTTTCAACATATACTACGAGCAGTACTTC
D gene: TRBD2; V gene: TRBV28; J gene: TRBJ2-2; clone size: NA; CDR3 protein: CASASGSRNGELFF; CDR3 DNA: TGTGCCAGCGCTAGCGGGAGTCGGAACGGGGAGCTGTTTTTT
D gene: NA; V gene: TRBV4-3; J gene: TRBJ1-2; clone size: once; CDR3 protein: CASSQGGWGRGYTF; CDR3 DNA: TGCGCCAGCAGCCAAGGAGGATGGGGCCGTGGCTATACCTTC
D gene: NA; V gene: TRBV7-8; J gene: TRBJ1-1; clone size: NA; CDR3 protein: CASSLSEGNTEAFF; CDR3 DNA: TGTGCCAGCAGCCTTTCGGAGGGGAACACTGAAGCTTTCTTT
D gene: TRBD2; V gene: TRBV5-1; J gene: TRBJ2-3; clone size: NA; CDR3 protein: CASSLGASGSDTQYF; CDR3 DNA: TGCGCCAGCAGCTTAGGGGCTAGCGGGAGTGATACGCAGTATTTT
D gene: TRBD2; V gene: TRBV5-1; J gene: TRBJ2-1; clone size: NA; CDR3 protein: CASSSGLAGVHIVQFF; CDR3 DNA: TGCGCCAGCAGTTCCGGACTAGCGGGAGTCCATATTGTGCAGTTCTTC
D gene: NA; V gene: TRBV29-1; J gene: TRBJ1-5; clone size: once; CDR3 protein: CSIEIGTNQPRHF; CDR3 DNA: TGCAGCATTGAAATCGGGACAAATCAGCCCCGGCATTTT
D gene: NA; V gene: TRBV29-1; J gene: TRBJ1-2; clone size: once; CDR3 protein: CSVAPDNSTNYGYTF; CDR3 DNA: TGCAGCGTAGCACCTGACAACTCGACAAACTATGGCTACACCTTC
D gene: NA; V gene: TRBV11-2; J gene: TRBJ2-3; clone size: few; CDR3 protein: CASSRQHINPTDTQYF; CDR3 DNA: TGTGCTAGCAGCCGACAACACATCAACCCCACAGATACGCAGTATTTT
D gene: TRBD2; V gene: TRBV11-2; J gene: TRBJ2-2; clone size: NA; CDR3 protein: CASSPLLADNTGELFF; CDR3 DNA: TGTGCCAGCAGCCCCCTACTAGCGGATAACACCGGGGAGCTGTTTTTT